The rows below give T cell receptor beta chains drawn from one sample of a study of blood T cell repertoires in COVID-19. Profiling relied on immunoSEQ multiplex PCR, and the TCRdb table lists in-frame clones only, not all of them. The top ten clones hold 0.8% to 0.9% of a sample with about 500,000 clones, roughly nine tenths of them seen once. Sample: peripheral blood. Receptor source: a man aged 18-30 years with COVID-19, enrolled during active disease. CDR3s include the opening cysteine and the closing phenylalanine or tryptophan. The order of the fields is D gene, clone size, V gene, J gene, CDR3 protein, CDR3 DNA. The D gene is left open where the match is weak. Size tells how often a clone was seen (once, few, many) or the class of an expanded clone, and some rows leave it out.

TRBD1	-	TRBV19	TRBJ1-1	CASSTPGQRTEAFF	TGTGCCAGTAGTACGCCGGGACAGCGGACTGAAGCTTTCTTT
TRBD1	-	TRBV11-2	TRBJ2-1	CASSFRPGRDRVDNEQFF	TGTGCCAGCAGCTTTAGGCCGGGGAGGGACAGGGTCGACAATGAGCAGTTCTTC
-	-	TRBV2	TRBJ2-5	CASMEGGDSQETQYF	TGTGCCAGCATGGAGGGCGGGGACTCTCAAGAGACCCAGTACTTC
TRBD1	-	TRBV7-2	TRBJ2-1	CASSLDRGTYNEQFF	TGTGCCAGCAGCTTAGACAGGGGAACCTACAATGAGCAGTTCTTC
-	-	TRBV2	TRBJ1-3	CASLDTSGNTIYF	TGTGCCAGCCTGGACACCTCTGGAAACACCATATATTTT
-	-	TRBV10-2	TRBJ1-5	CASSNITVNQPQHF	TGCGCCAGCAGTAACATCACAGTCAATCAGCCCCAGCATTTT
TRBD2	-	TRBV24-1	TRBJ2-2	CATSDLRLAGGTGELFF	TGTGCCACCAGTGATTTGCGGCTAGCGGGAGGGACCGGGGAGCTGTTTTTT
TRBD2	-	TRBV2	TRBJ2-3	CASRPGLGEDTQYF	TGTGCCAGCCGTCCGGGACTAGGTGAGGATACGCAGTATTTT
-	-	TRBV3-1/TRBV3-2	TRBJ1-1	CASSQDSGIGNTEAFF	TGTGCCAGCAGCCAAGATTCAGGGATAGGGAACACTGAAGCTTTCTTT
TRBD2	-	TRBV10-2	TRBJ2-1	CASSDGLAGTNEQFF	TGCGCCAGCAGTGACGGGCTAGCGGGGACCAATGAGCAGTTCTTC
TRBD1	-	TRBV5-5	TRBJ2-3	CASSLSGTEFNTQYF	TGTGCCAGCAGCTTGTCCGGGACAGAGTTTAATACGCAGTATTTT
-	-	TRBV15	TRBJ2-7	CATSRDTYEQYF	TGTGCCACCAGCAGAGACACCTACGAGCAGTACTTC
-	-	TRBV25-1	TRBJ1-2	CASSESEGGGVVYGYTF	TGTGCCAGCAGTGAATCCGAGGGGGGAGGGGTAGTCTATGGCTACACCTTC
-	-	TRBV2	TRBJ1-3	CASSVSFSGNTIYF	TGTGCCAGCAGTGTAAGCTTCTCTGGAAACACCATATATTTT
TRBD2	once	TRBV2	TRBJ2-2	CASSGGGMNTGELFF	TGTGCCAGCAGTGGCGGGGGGATGAACACCGGGGAGCTGTTTTTT
-	-	TRBV30	TRBJ1-1	CAWIINTEAFF	TGTGCCTGGATTATTAACACTGAAGCTTTCTTT
-	-	TRBV2	TRBJ1-1	CASNQGWERGEAFF	TGTGCCAGCAATCAAGGGTGGGAGCGCGGTGAGGCTTTCTTT
TRBD2	-	TRBV6-4	TRBJ2-7	CASSYSGKPFYEQYF	TGTGCCAGCAGTTATAGCGGGAAACCCTTCTACGAGCAGTACTTC
TRBD1	-	TRBV19	TRBJ1-3	CASTGGASGNTIYF	TGTGCCAGCACAGGGGGCGCGTCTGGAAACACCATATATTTT
-	-	TRBV5-1	TRBJ2-5	CASSPIEEALGETQYF	TGCGCCAGCAGCCCAATTGAGGAGGCCCTGGGTGAGACCCAGTACTTC
-	-	TRBV7-9	TRBJ2-7	CASSWEVNEQYF	TGTGCCAGCAGCTGGGAGGTCAACGAGCAGTACTTC
-	-	TRBV2	TRBJ2-2	CASTETASSGSNTGELFF	TGTGCCAGCACTGAAACGGCCTCGAGCGGGTCCAACACCGGGGAGCTGTTTTTT
TRBD1	-	TRBV5-6	TRBJ1-1	CASSSGTGFTEAFF	TGTGCCAGCAGCTCCGGGACAGGTTTCACTGAAGCTTTCTTT
TRBD1	-	TRBV11-3	TRBJ2-2	CASSVDGTATNTGELFF	TGTGCCAGCAGCGTCGACGGGACAGCCACGAACACCGGGGAGCTGTTTTTT
TRBD2	-	TRBV11-3	TRBJ2-1	CASTKPGLAGGWIGNEQFF	TGTGCCAGCACGAAGCCGGGACTAGCGGGAGGGTGGATCGGCAATGAGCAGTTCTTC
TRBD2	-	TRBV5-1	TRBJ2-7	CASSSGGGHEQYF	TGCGCCAGCAGCTCGGGGGGGGGCCACGAGCAGTACTTC
-	-	TRBV10-2	TRBJ2-3	CATLDTISDTQYF	TGCGCCACCCTCGACACAATCTCAGATACGCAGTATTTT
TRBD2	-	TRBV5-1	TRBJ2-2	CASSFGAVAGGHTGELFF	TGCGCCAGCAGCTTCGGGGCGGTAGCGGGGGGCCACACCGGGGAGCTGTTTTTT
TRBD1	-	TRBV18	TRBJ2-1	CASSPRDRVIDEQFF	TGTGCCAGCTCACCCCGGGACAGGGTAATCGATGAGCAGTTCTTC
-	once	TRBV6-6	TRBJ1-3	CASSSTRGSGNTIYF	TGTGCCAGCAGTTCTACCCGCGGCTCTGGAAACACCATATATTTT
-	-	TRBV27	TRBJ1-6	CASTTVDSPLHF	TGTGCCAGCACAACAGTGGATTCACCCCTCCACTTT
-	-	TRBV7-3	TRBJ2-3	CASSRGGDTDTQYF	TGTGCCAGCAGCCGAGGGGGAGACACAGATACGCAGTATTTT
TRBD2	-	TRBV10-3	TRBJ2-3	CAISQTSGGVPDTQYF	TGTGCCATCAGCCAGACTAGCGGGGGGGTTCCAGATACGCAGTATTTT
-	-	TRBV7-9	TRBJ2-2	CASSFGAGELFF	TGTGCCAGCAGCTTCGGGGCCGGGGAGCTGTTTTTT
-	-	TRBV5-1	TRBJ1-1	CASSLNTEAFF	TGCGCCAGCAGCCTCAACACTGAAGCTTTCTTT
-	-	TRBV5-6	TRBJ1-4	CASSSATGGRKEKLFF	TGTGCCAGCAGCTCCGCAACCGGTGGGCGAAAGGAAAAACTGTTTTTT
-	-	TRBV27	TRBJ1-2	CASSYDRNHPYGYTF	TGTGCCAGCAGTTACGACAGGAACCATCCCTATGGCTACACTTTC
-	few	TRBV19	TRBJ1-5	CASSVRSQPQHF	TGTGCCAGTAGTGTCAGGTCGCAGCCCCAGCATTTT
TRBD1	-	TRBV7-8	TRBJ1-1	CASSLGPGGNTEAFF	TGTGCCAGCAGCTTAGGGCCAGGGGGGAACACTGAAGCTTTCTTT
-	-	TRBV11-2	TRBJ2-7	CASSLVGGAGAYEQYF	TGTGCCAGCAGCTTAGTAGGAGGGGCCGGGGCCTACGAGCAGTACTTC
TRBD1	-	TRBV5-1	TRBJ2-7	CASSLGAGQGLAEQYF	TGCGCCAGCAGCTTGGGCGCGGGACAGGGGTTGGCCGAGCAGTACTTC
TRBD2	-	TRBV9	TRBJ2-1	CASSVAPVAGGSYNEQFF	TGTGCCAGCAGCGTAGCCCCTGTAGCGGGAGGTTCCTACAATGAGCAGTTCTTC
TRBD1	-	TRBV19	TRBJ1-4	CASKQGGEKLFF	TGTGCCAGTAAACAGGGGGGCGAAAAACTGTTTTTT
TRBD2	-	TRBV5-1	TRBJ2-1	CASSLGTSGVNEQFF	TGCGCCAGCAGCCTAGGGACTAGCGGGGTTAATGAGCAGTTCTTC
-	-	TRBV7-8	TRBJ2-3	CASSLVEDTSTDTQYF	TGTGCCAGCAGCTTAGTCGAGGACACTAGCACAGATACGCAGTATTTT
-	-	TRBV5-6	TRBJ2-7	CASSLVALRGEQYF	TGTGCCAGCAGCTTGGTGGCCCTCCGGGGCGAGCAGTACTTC
-	-	TRBV29-1	TRBJ1-1	CSVERRMNTEAFF	TGCAGCGTTGAAAGGCGGATGAACACTGAAGCTTTCTTT
TRBD1	-	TRBV5-1	TRBJ2-1	CASSTGQSFYNEQFF	TGCGCCAGCAGCACGGGACAGTCCTTCTACAATGAGCAGTTCTTC
-	-	TRBV9	TRBJ2-5	CASSISQGETQYF	TGTGCCAGCAGCATTAGTCAGGGGGAGACCCAGTACTTC
TRBD1	-	TRBV19	TRBJ1-5	CASSIGSPGQGIYWSNQPQHF	TGTGCCAGTAGTATAGGTTCGCCGGGACAGGGGATCTACTGGAGCAATCAGCCCCAGCATTTT
-	-	TRBV7-2	TRBJ2-3	CASSPLPPSTDTQYF	TGTGCCAGCAGCCCCCTCCCTCCCAGCACAGATACGCAGTATTTT
-	-	TRBV7-9	TRBJ2-7	CASSLGSSVWEQYF	TGTGCCAGCAGCCTCGGGTCTAGCGTTTGGGAGCAGTACTTC
TRBD2	-	TRBV19	TRBJ2-1	CASSVSGSLFNEQFF	TGTGCCAGTAGTGTTAGCGGGAGTCTATTCAATGAGCAGTTCTTC